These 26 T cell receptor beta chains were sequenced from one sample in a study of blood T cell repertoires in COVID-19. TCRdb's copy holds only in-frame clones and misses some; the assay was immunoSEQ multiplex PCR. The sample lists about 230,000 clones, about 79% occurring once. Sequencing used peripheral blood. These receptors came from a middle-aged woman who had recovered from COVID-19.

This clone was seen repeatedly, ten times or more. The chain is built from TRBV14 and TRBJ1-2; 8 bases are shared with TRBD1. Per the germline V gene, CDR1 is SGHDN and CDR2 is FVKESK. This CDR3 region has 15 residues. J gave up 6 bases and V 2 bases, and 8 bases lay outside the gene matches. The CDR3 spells CASSQTRTGGDGYTF. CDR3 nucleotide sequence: TGTGCCAGCAGCCAAACCCGAACAGGGGGAGATGGCTACACCTTC.

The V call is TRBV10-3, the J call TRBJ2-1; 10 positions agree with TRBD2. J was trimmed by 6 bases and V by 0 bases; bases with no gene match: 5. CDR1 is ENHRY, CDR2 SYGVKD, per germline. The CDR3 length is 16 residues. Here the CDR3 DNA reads TGTGCCATCAGTGAGTCCGGCAGCGGGGGGGGCAATGAGCAGTTCTTC. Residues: CAISESGSGGGNEQFF.

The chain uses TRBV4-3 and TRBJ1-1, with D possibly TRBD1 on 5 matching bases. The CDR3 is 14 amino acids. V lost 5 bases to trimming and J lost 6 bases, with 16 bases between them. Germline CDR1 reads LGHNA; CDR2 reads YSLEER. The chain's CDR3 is CASSWGGTRAEAFF. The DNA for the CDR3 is TGCGCCAGCAGCTGGGGAGGGACCAGGGCTGAAGCTTTCTTT.

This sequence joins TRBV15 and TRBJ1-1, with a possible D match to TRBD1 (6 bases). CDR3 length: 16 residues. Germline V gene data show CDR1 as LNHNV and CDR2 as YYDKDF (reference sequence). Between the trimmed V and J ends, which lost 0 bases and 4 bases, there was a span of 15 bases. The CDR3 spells CATSRDLGARGTEAFF. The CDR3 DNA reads TGTGCCACCAGCAGAGATTTGGGGGCGCGAGGCACTGAAGCTTTCTTT.

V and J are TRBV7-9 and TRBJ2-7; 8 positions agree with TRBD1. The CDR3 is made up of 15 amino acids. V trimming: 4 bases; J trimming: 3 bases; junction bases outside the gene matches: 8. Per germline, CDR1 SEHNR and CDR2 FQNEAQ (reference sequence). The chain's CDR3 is CASSSPGQDHYEQYF. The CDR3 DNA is TGTGCCAGCAGCTCTCCGGGACAGGACCACTACGAGCAGTACTTC.

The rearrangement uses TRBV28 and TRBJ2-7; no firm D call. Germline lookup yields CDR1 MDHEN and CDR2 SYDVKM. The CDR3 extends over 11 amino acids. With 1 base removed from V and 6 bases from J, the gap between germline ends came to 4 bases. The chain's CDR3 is CASSLYGEQYF. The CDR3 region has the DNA TGTGCCAGCAGTTTATACGGCGAGCAGTACTTC.

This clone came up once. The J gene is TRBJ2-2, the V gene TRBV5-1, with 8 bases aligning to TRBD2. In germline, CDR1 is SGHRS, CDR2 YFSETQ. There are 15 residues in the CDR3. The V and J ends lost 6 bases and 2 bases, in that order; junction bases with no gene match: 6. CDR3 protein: CASTLGGVNTGELFF. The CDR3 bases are TGCGCCAGCACCCTCGGGGGGGTCAACACCGGGGAGCTGTTTTTT.

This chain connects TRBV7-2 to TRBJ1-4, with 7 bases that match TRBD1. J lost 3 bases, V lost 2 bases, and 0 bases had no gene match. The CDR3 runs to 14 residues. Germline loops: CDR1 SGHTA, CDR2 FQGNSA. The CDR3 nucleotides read TGTGCCAGCAGCTTAAGGGGGCCTAATGAAAAACTGTTTTTT. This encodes CASSLRGPNEKLFF.

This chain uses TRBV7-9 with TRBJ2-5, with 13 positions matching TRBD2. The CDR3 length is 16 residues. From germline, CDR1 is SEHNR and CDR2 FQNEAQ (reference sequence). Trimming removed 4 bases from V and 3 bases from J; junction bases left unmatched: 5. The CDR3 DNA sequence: TGTGCCAGCAGCTATCCCGGGACTAGCGGGGAAGAGACCCAGTACTTC. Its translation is CASSYPGTSGEETQYF.

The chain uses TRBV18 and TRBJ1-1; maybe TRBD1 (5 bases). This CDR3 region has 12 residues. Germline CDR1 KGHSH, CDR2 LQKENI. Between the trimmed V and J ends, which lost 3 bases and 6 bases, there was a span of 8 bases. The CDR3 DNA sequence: TGTGCCAGCTCACCTGACAGTCCTGAAGCTTTCTTT. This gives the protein CASSPDSPEAFF.

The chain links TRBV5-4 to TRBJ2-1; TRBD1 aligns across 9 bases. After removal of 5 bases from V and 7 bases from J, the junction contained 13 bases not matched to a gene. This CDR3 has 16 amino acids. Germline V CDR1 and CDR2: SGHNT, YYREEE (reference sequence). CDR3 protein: CASSPGGGTGFNEQFF. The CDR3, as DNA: TGTGCCAGCAGTCCCGGAGGGGGGACAGGGTTTAATGAGCAGTTCTTC.

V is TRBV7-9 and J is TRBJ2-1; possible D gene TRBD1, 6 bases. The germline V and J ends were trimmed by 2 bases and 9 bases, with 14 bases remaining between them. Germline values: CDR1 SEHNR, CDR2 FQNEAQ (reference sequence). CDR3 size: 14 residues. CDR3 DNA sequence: TGTGCCAGCAGCTTAATGCCCCTAGGGGGTGAGCAGTTCTTC. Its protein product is CASSLMPLGGEQFF.

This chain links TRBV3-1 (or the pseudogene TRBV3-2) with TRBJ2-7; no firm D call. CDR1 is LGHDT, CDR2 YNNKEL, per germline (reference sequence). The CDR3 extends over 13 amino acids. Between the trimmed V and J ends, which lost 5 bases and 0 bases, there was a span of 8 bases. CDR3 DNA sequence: TGTGCCAGCAGCATCTTCGGCTCCTACGAGCAGTACTTC. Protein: CASSIFGSYEQYF.

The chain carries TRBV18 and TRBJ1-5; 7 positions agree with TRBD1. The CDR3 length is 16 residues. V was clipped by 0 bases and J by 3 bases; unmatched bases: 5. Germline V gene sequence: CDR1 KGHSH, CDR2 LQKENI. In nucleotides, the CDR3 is TGTGCCAGCTCACCACCGGGCACAGGGGACAATCAGCCCCAGCATTTT. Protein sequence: CASSPPGTGDNQPQHF.

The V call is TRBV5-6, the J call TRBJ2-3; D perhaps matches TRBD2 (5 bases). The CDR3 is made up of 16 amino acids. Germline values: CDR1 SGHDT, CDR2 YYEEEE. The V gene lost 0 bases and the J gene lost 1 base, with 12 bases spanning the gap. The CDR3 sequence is CASSLEGRAGTDTQYF. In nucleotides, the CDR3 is TGTGCCAGCAGCTTGGAAGGGAGAGCAGGCACAGATACGCAGTATTTT. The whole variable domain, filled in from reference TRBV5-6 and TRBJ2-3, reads DAGVTQSPTHLIKTRGQQVTLRCSPKSGHDTVSWYQQALGQGPQFIFQYYEEEERQRGNFPDRFSGHQFPNYSSELNVNALLLGDSALYLCASSLEGRAGTDTQYFGPGTRLTVL.

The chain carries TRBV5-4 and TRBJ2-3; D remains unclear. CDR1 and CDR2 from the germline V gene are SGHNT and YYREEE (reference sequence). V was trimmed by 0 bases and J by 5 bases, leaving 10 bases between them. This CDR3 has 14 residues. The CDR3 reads CASSLELPRDTQYF. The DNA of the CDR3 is TGTGCCAGCAGCTTGGAGCTCCCTCGAGATACGCAGTATTTT.

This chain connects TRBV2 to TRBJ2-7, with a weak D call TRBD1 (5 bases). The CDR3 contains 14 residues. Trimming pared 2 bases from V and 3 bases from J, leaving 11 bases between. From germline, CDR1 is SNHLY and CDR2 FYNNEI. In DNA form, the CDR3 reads TGTGCCAGCAGTGAACAGGGCGCTTACTACGAGCAGTACTTC. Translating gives CASSEQGAYYEQYF.

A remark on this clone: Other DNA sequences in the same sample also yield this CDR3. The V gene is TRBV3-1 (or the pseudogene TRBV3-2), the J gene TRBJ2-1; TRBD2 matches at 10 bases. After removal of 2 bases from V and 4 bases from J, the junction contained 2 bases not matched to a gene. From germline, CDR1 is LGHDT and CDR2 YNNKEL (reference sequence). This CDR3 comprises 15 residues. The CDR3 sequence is CASSQLAGDYNEQFF. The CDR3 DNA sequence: TGTGCCAGCAGCCAACTAGCGGGGGATTACAATGAGCAGTTCTTC.

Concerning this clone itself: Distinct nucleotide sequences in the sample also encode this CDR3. The CDR3 nucleotides read TGTGCCAGCAGCTTGGGAGGAGAAACCTACGAGCAGTACTTC. This gives the protein CASSLGGETYEQYF. This rearrangement joins TRBV11-3 to TRBJ2-7; tentatively, D is TRBD2 (6 bases). Germline V lookup: CDR1 SGHNT, CDR2 YENEEA. V was trimmed by 3 bases and J by 2 bases, leaving 11 bases between them. This CDR3 is 14 amino acids long.

DNA for the CDR3: TGCGCCAGCAGCCAGGGGACAGCGGAACCCTATGGCTACACCTTC. Its protein product is CASSQGTAEPYGYTF. The V gene is TRBV4-1, the J gene TRBJ1-2; 7 positions agree with TRBD1. The CDR3 sequence is 15 residues long. The ends lost 3 bases at V and 4 bases at J; junction bases unmatched: 8. The germline CDR1 and CDR2 sequences are MGHRA and YSYEKL.

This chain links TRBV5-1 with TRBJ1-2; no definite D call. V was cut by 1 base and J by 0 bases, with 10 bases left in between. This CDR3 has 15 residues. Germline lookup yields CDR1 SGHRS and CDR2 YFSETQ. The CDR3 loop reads CASSLSGPPNYGYTF. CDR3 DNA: TGCGCCAGCAGCTTGAGTGGCCCCCCTAACTATGGCTACACCTTC. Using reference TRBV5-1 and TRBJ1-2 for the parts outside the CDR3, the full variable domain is KAGVTQTPRYLIKTRGQQVTLSCSPISGHRSVSWYQQTPGQGLQFLFEYFSETQRNKGNFPGRFSGRQFSNSRSEMNVSTLELGDSALYLCASSLSGPPNYGYTFGSGTRLTVV.

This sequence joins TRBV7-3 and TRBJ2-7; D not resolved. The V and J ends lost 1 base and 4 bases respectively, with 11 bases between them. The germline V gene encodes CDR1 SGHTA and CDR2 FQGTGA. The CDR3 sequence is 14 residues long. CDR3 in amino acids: CASSLSGHGYEQYF. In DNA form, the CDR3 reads TGTGCCAGCAGCTTAAGTGGGCATGGATACGAGCAGTACTTC. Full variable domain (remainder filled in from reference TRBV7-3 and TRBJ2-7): GAGVSQTPSNKVTEKGKYVELRCDPISGHTALYWYRQSLGQGPEFLIYFQGTGAADDSGLPNDRFFAVRPEGSVSTLKIQRTERGDSAVYLCASSLSGHGYEQYFGPGTRLTVT.

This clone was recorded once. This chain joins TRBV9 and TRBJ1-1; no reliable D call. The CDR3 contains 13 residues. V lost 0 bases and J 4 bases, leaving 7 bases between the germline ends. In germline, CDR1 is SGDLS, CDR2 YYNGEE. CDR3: CASSVGGFTEAFF. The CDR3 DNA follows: TGTGCCAGCAGCGTAGGTGGCTTCACTGAAGCTTTCTTT.

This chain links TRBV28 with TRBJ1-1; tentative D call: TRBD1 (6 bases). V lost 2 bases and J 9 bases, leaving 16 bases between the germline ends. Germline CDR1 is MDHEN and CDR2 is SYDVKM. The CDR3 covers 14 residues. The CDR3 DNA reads TGTGCCAGCAGTTTACTTTGGAAGGACAGTCAAGCTTTCTTT. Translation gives CASSLLWKDSQAFF.

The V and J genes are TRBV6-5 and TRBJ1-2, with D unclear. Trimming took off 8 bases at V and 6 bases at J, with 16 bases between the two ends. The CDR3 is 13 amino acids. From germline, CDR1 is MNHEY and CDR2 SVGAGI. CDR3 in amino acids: CASLRSWRDGYTF. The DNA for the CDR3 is TGTGCCAGCCTGAGATCCTGGCGGGATGGCTACACCTTC.

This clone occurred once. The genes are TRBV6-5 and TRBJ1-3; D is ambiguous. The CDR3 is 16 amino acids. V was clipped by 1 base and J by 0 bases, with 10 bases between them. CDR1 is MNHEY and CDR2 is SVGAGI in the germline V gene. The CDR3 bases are TGTGCCAGCAGTTACTTCACACCAGACTCTGGAAACACCATATATTTT. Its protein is CASSYFTPDSGNTIYF.